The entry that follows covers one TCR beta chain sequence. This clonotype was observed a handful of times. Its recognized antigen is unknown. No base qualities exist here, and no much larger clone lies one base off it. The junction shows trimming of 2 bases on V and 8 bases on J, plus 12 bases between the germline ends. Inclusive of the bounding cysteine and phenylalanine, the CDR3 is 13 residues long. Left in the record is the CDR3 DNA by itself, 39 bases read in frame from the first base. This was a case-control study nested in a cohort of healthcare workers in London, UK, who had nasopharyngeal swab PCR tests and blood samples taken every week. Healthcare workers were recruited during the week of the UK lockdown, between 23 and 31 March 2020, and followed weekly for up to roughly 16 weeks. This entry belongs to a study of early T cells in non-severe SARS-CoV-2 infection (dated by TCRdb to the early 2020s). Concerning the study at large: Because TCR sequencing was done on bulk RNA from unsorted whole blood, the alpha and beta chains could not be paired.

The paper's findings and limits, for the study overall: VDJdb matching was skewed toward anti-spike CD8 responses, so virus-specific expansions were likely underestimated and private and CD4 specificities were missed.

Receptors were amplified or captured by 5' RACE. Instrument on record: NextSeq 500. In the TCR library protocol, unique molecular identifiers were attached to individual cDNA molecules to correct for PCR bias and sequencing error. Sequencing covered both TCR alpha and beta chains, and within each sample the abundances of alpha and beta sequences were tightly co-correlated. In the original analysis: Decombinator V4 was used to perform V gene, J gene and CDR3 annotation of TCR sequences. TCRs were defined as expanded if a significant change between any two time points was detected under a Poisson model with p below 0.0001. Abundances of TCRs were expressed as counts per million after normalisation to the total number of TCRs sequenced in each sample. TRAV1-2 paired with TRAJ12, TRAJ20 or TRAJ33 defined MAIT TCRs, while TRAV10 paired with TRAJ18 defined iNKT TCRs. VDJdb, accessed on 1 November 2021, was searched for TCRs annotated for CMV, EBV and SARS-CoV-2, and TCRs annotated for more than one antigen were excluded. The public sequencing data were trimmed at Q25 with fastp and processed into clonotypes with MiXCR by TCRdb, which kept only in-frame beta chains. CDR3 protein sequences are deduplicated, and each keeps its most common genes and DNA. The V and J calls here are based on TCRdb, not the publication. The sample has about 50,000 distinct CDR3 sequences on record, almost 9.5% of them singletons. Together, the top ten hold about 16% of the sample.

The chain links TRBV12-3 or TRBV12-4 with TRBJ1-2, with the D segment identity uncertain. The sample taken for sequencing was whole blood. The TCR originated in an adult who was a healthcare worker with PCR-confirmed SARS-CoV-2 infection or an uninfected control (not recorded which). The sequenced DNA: TGTGCCAGCAGTTTATCGGGTGAAGGAGGCTACACCTTC. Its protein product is CASSLSGEGGYTF.